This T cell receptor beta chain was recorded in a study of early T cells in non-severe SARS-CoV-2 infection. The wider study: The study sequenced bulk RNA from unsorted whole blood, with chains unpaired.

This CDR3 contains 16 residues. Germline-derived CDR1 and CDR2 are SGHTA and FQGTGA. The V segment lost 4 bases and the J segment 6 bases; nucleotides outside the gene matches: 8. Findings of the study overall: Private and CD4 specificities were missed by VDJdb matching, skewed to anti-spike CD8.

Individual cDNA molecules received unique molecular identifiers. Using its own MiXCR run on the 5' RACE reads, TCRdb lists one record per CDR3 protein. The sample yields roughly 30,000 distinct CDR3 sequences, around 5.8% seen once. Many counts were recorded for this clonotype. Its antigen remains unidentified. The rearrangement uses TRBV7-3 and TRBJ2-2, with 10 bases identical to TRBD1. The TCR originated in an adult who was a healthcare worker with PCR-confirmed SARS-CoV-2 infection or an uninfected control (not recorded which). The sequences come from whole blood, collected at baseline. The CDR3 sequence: CASSYRDRGKAGELFF. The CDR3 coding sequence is TGTGCCAGCAGCTACCGGGACAGGGGTAAAGCCGGGGAGCTGTTTTTT.